This TCR beta chain was obtained from a study of blood T cell repertoires in COVID-19. Study-wide background: Donors in the United States, Italy and Spain gave samples during acute or convalescent COVID-19.

The CDR3 consists of 17 residues. J lost 0 bases, V lost 3 bases, and 6 bases had no gene match. Germline V gene data show CDR1 as SGHRS and CDR2 as YFSETQ. Per the original methods: Researchers report that nucleated cell counts were estimated from reference gene primer amplification. The method was immunoSEQ multiplex PCR; TCRdb's version includes in-frame clones alone and lacks a portion of them. The DNA was the basis for D and trimming; V, J and clone size are from that table. The sample shows about 220,000 clones, 75% to 85% of them seen only once. The gene calls are TRBV5-1 and TRBJ2-3; 11 bases are a match to TRBD2. The sample comprised peripheral blood. This clonotype was sampled from a man in his forties or fifties with active or convalescent COVID-19. CDR3 protein: CASSSEGLAVSTDTQYF. The CDR3 DNA is TGCGCCAGCAGCTCCGAGGGACTAGCGGTTAGCACAGATACGCAGTATTTT.